The 6 T cell receptor beta chains below all came from one sample that was sequenced in a study of OX40 agonist ivuxolimab in advanced cancers. TCRdb keeps only in-frame clones here, not all; method: immunoSEQ multiplex PCR. The sample has roughly 34,000 clones, roughly 90% seen once. Sequenced material: CD4+ or CD8+ T cells sorted from blood, taken in a trial of the OX40 agonist ivuxolimab. The receptor source for this set is an adult with an advanced solid tumor such as melanoma, head and neck, liver or kidney cancer.

The chain employs TRBV7-9 and TRBJ1-2; possible D gene TRBD1, 5 bases. From germline, CDR1 is SEHNR and CDR2 FQNEAQ (reference sequence). The V end was cut by 7 bases, the J end by 7 bases, with 19 bases between. This CDR3 is 14 amino acids long. The CDR3 bases are TGTGCCAGCATCATAGGGGTATCCGGGAGTGGCTACACCTTC. Translation: CASIIGVSGSGYTF. Based on the CDR3 plus reference TRBV7-9 and TRBJ1-2, the full variable domain is DTGVSQNPRHKITKRGQNVTFRCDPISEHNRLYWYRQTLGQGPEFLTYFQNEAQLEKSRLLSDRFSAERPKGSFSTLEIQRTEQGDSAMYLCASIIGVSGSGYTFGSGTRLTVV.

About this clone itself: At one of its ends the junction is not consistent with the germline gene, which may arise from a read error. The chain employs TRBV7-6 and TRBJ2-7; 8 bases are shared with TRBD2. This CDR3 has 13 residues. Germline CDR1 reads SGHVS; CDR2 reads FNYEAQ. In nucleotides, the CDR3 is TGTGCCAGCAGCCTAGCGGGTACCTACGAGCAGTACTTC. This sequence encodes CASSLAGTYEQYF.

This sequence joins TRBV7-2 and TRBJ1-6, with 9 bases that match TRBD1. V trimming: 5 bases; J trimming: 5 bases; junction bases outside the gene matches: 4. The V gene's germline CDR1 is SGHTA and CDR2 FQGNSA. The CDR3 runs 15 residues. CDR3 bases: TGTGCCAGCAGCCGCGACAGGGGGGATAATTCACCCCTCCACTTT. Its protein product is CASSRDRGDNSPLHF.

The J gene is TRBJ2-2, the V gene TRBV4-1; the D gene could be TRBD1 or TRBD2 (5 bases each). Germline-derived CDR1 and CDR2 are MGHRA and YSYEKL. V gave up 0 bases and J gave up 5 bases, with 19 bases separating them. The length of the CDR3 is 18 residues. CDR3 amino acids: CASSQETAGTLGTGELFF. The CDR3 bases are TGCGCCAGCAGCCAAGAGACGGCTGGGACCCTCGGAACCGGGGAGCTGTTTTTT.

This sequence joins TRBV5-6 and TRBJ1-2; D unclear. This CDR3 comprises 12 residues. The V end was cut by 2 bases, the J end by 6 bases, with 8 bases between. The germline CDR1 and CDR2 sequences are SGHDT and YYEEEE. CDR3 DNA sequence: TGTGCCAGCAGCTTCTCTTATAATGGCTACACCTTC. It is translated as CASSFSYNGYTF.

This chain uses TRBV19 with TRBJ2-7; D unclear. Trimming left V 6 bases short and J 3 bases short, with 12 bases between. Germline lookup yields CDR1 LNHDA and CDR2 SQIVND (reference sequence). This CDR3 has 13 amino acids. The CDR3 sequence is CASSPAVNYEQYF. The CDR3 DNA reads TGTGCCAGTAGCCCGGCAGTAAACTACGAGCAGTACTTC.